This T cell receptor beta chain was sequenced during a study of blood T cell repertoires in COVID-19. Whole-study context: The origin of the acute and convalescent COVID-19 samples was the United States, Italy and Spain. Sources were T cells, B-cell-depleted T cells, or PBMCs; the material itself was cDNA or gDNA.

TCRdb's copy holds only in-frame clones and misses some; the assay was immunoSEQ multiplex PCR. The table records over 150,000 clones, roughly 82% of them present only once. CDR1 and CDR2 from the germline V gene are SGHNT and YYREEE (reference sequence). The CDR3 consists of 14 residues. Deletions cut 2 bases from V and 5 bases from J, with 11 bases between. Individuals drawn from 24 US areas were about 18 to 95 years old. Two negative PCRs, clearance, or symptom resolution had been documented for recovered Cohort 3 donors. The TCR originated in a man aged 35-49 years who had recovered from COVID-19. Sequencing used PBMCs or T cells enriched from blood (not recorded which). The chain uses TRBV5-4 and TRBJ1-3; D is undetermined. Here the CDR3 reads CASSFEQTRNTIYF. CDR3 coding DNA: TGTGCCAGCAGCTTCGAACAGACGAGAAACACCATATATTTT.